The TCR beta chain described here comes from a study of spatial heterogeneity in lung cancer (dated by TCRdb to between 2018 and 2021). Regarding the study in general: Donors were some 70 patients with early-stage, untreated non-small cell lung cancer from the lung TRACERx cohort. TCR repertoire features were related to nonsynonymous mutation counts determined by whole-exome sequencing of tumor tissue. Both alpha and beta chains were TCR-sequenced in approximately 200 tumor regions, under 85 matched nontumor lung samples and over 55 PBMC samples obtained at surgery. More beta-chain than alpha-chain transcripts were consistently detected, likely reflecting higher beta-chain transcript abundance. The study quantitatively compared TCR alpha and beta repertoires across multiple tumor regions, matched nontumor lung and blood in non-small cell lung cancer. In the raw uncorrected reads, each unique combination of TCR and UMI appeared on average more than ten times. Follow-up PBMC samples were sequenced whenever available, with a median time to follow-up of approximately two years after resection. What the study reported, not specific to this receptor: Ubiquitous expanded tumor TCRs were detected in blood more often at tumor resection than at routine follow-up. Only 13 to 15 patients were included in comparisons of baseline and follow-up blood repertoires. Additional single-cell paired TCR alpha and beta sequencing was considered necessary to confirm, at a functional level, the hypothesis that regional TCRs recognize regional mutations.

The count of this clonotype is one. The antigen this receptor binds is unknown. At one end, the junction sequence differs from germline, possibly due to a read error. For CDR1 and CDR2, the germline V gene (reference sequence) lists LNHDA and SQIVND. From the cysteine up to the phenylalanine, the CDR3 has a length of 12 residues. The CDR3 DNA has 36 bases and is translated from base 1. The library was prepared using 5' RACE. Sequenced on a NextSeq 500. The TCR library protocol attached a unique molecular identifier to each TCR cDNA molecule to allow correction of PCR and sequencing errors. The authors' analysis ran thus. TCR identification, UMI-based error correction and CDR3 extraction were all carried out with Decombinator tools. TCRs above a frequency of 2 per 1,000, corresponding to the top 1% of the tumor frequency distribution, were defined as expanded. Renyi diversity was calculated using the R vegan package after each repertoire was subsampled 100 times to 5,000 TCRs. To build CDR3 similarity networks, amino acid triplet string-kernel similarity was used, and CDR3s were connected when their pairwise similarity was above 0.82. The public sequencing data were trimmed at Q25 with fastp and processed into clonotypes with MiXCR by TCRdb, which kept only in-frame beta chains. A single entry per CDR3 protein holds the most common genes and DNA from its merged rows. Here the V and J calls rest on TCRdb's processing, not on the authors' analysis. This sample gives around 27,000 distinct CDR3 sequences in total; roughly 6% of them show up just once. 20% to 25% of the sample is taken by the ten largest.

The time point label of this sample denotes: blood at routine non-recurrence follow-up after resection. For TCR sequencing, whole RNA was extracted from tumor and nontumor lung tissue, or from cryopreserved PBMC samples, and no cell sorting was done. Only patients for whom sufficient RNA was available from at least two tumor regions were selected for TCR sequencing. This chain is built from TRBV19 and TRBJ2-7; TRBD2 could be the D gene, as 5 bases match. The clonotype originates from a male donor with early-stage non-small cell lung cancer. The sequencing used PBMCs, collected at follow-up. The nucleotide sequence is TGTGCCACCCTTGGGAGCTCCTACGAGCAGAACTTC. This yields the protein CATLGSSYEQNF.